The present T cell receptor beta chain was sequenced within a study of CD8 T cells in Susac syndrome. For the study at large: Treatment status at blood draw for the Susac syndrome patients was therapy-naive, corticosteroids, or intravenous immunoglobulin alone.

The germline V gene has CDR1 KGHDR and CDR2 SFDVKD. V dropped 2 bases and J dropped 5 bases, with 5 bases sitting between them. The CDR3 has 12 residues. Random hexamers were used to reverse transcribe roughly 0.45 to 1 ug of RNA. TCRdb fed the immunoSEQ multiplex PCR reads into MiXCR, producing one record per CDR3 protein. The sample carries tens of thousands of distinct CDR3 sequences, about 94% recorded once. The sequencing sample was made of CD4+ T cells from PBMCs. The chain links TRBV24-1 to TRBJ2-5; D is uncertain. The clonotype originates from a human donor with Susac syndrome. CDR3 in amino acids: CATSDYGETQYF. In DNA form, the CDR3 reads TGTGCCACCAGTGATTATGGGGAGACCCAGTACTTC.